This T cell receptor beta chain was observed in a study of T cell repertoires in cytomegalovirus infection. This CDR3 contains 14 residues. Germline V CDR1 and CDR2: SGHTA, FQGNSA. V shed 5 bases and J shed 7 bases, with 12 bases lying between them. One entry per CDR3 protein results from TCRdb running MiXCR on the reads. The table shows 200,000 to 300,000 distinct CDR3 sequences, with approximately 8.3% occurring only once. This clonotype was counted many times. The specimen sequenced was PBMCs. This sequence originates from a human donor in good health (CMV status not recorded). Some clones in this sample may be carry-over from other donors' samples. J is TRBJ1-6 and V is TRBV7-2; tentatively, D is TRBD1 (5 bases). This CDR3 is CASSLRVSNSPLHF. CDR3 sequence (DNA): TGTGCCAGCAGCCTCAGGGTTTCCAATTCACCCCTCCACTTT.